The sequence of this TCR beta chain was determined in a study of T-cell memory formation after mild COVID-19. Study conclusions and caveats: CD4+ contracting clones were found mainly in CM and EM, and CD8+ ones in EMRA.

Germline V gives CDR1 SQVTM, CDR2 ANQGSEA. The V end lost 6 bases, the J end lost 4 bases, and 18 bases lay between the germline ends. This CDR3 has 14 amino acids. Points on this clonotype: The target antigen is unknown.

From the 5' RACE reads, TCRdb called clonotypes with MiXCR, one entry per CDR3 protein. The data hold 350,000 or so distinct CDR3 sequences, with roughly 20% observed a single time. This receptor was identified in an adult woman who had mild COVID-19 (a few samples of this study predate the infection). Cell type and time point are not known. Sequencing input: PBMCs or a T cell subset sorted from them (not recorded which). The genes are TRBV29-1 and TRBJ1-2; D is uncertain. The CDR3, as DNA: TGCAGCGTAGACGACAAAGGGTCAAGCTATGGCTACACCTTC. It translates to CSVDDKGSSYGYTF.